Listed below are T cell receptor beta chains from one sample, sequenced in a study of blood T cell repertoires in COVID-19. Clones were read by immunoSEQ multiplex PCR, and TCRdb kept only the in-frame ones, dropping some. The sample contains approximately 230,000 clones, around 85% of which appear only once. What was sequenced was peripheral blood. All receptors come from a middle-aged woman with active or convalescent COVID-19. CDR3s include the opening cysteine and the closing phenylalanine or tryptophan. The D gene is left open where the match is weak. Where a row states a size, it is once, few, many or the class of an expanded clone; other rows omit it.

d_gene	v_gene	abundance	j_gene	CDR3aa	CDR3nt
.	TRBV18	.	TRBJ1-3	CASSLSGGFRGGNTIYF	TGTGCCAGCTCCCTCTCGGGAGGGTTCAGAGGTGGAAACACCATATATTTT
.	TRBV27	.	TRBJ2-2	CASSLYFGSAGELFF	TGTGCCAGCAGTTTATACTTCGGGTCGGCCGGGGAGCTGTTTTTT
TRBD1	TRBV2	.	TRBJ1-1	CASSEPTGGASAEAFF	TGTGCCAGCAGCGAACCGACAGGGGGCGCGAGCGCTGAAGCTTTCTTT
TRBD2	TRBV7-2	.	TRBJ2-2	CASSFHGGAGTGELFF	TGTGCCAGCAGCTTTCACGGGGGGGCAGGCACCGGGGAGCTGTTTTTT
TRBD1	TRBV5-1	.	TRBJ1-1	CASSLGQGGTEAFF	TGCGCCAGCAGCTTAGGACAGGGAGGCACTGAAGCTTTCTTT
TRBD2	TRBV28	.	TRBJ2-1	CATSSGDYNEQFF	TGTGCCACCAGTAGCGGGGACTACAATGAGCAGTTCTTC
TRBD1	TRBV5-1	.	TRBJ1-2	CASSRDSTVGYTF	TGCGCCAGCAGCAGGGACAGCACAGTGGGCTACACCTTC
TRBD2	TRBV5-1	.	TRBJ2-3	CASSPGGGGSTDTQYF	TGCGCCAGCAGCCCGGGGGGAGGTGGAAGCACAGATACGCAGTATTTT
.	TRBV5-1	.	TRBJ1-4	CASSLEGESEKLFF	TGCGCCAGCAGCTTGGAAGGGGAATCTGAAAAACTGTTTTTT
.	TRBV7-9	.	TRBJ1-3	CASSLVTGAGNTIYF	TGTGCCAGCAGCTTAGTGACAGGCGCTGGAAACACCATATATTTT
.	TRBV11-2	few	TRBJ2-2	CASSLNTGELFF	TGTGCCAGCAGCCTGAACACCGGGGAGCTGTTTTTT
.	TRBV6-1	.	TRBJ1-1	CASSETSEAFF	TGTGCCAGCAGTGAAACCAGTGAAGCTTTCTTT
TRBD2	TRBV2	.	TRBJ2-1	CASSGRLAGNEQFF	TGTGCCAGCAGTGGACGACTAGCAGGCAATGAGCAGTTCTTC
.	TRBV7-9	.	TRBJ2-7	CASSFGGADEQYF	TGTGCCAGCAGCTTCGGGGGAGCCGACGAGCAGTACTTC
.	TRBV30	few	TRBJ2-7	CAWSPGTATYEQYF	TGTGCCTGGAGCCCCGGGACTGCGACCTACGAGCAGTACTTC
TRBD1	TRBV27	few	TRBJ1-5	CASRRQGSSNQPQHF	TGTGCCAGCAGGCGACAGGGGAGTAGCAATCAGCCCCAGCATTTT
.	TRBV30	.	TRBJ1-2	CAWRVSAPNYGYTF	TGTGCCTGGAGAGTCAGTGCTCCTAACTATGGCTACACCTTC
.	TRBV10-1	.	TRBJ1-6	CASSVGQNNSPLHF	TGCGCCAGCAGTGTAGGACAGAATAATTCACCCCTCCACTTT
TRBD1	TRBV27	.	TRBJ1-1	CASSLYRGTEAFF	TGTGCCAGCAGTTTATACAGGGGAACTGAAGCTTTCTTT
.	TRBV28	few	TRBJ2-5	CASSRRDGGFRETQYF	TGTGCCAGCAGCCGCCGGGACGGAGGGTTTCGAGAGACCCAGTACTTC
.	TRBV5-4	.	TRBJ1-1	CASSLDGRGAFF	TGTGCCAGCAGCTTGGACGGGAGAGGAGCTTTCTTT
.	TRBV7-3	once	TRBJ2-3	CASSLSGSRADTQYF	TGTGCCAGCAGCTTATCTGGTTCGAGGGCGGATACGCAGTATTTT
TRBD2	TRBV7-6	.	TRBJ2-5	CASSPQLAGQETQYF	TGTGCCAGCAGCCCCCAGTTAGCGGGGCAAGAGACCCAGTACTTC
TRBD1	TRBV29-1	.	TRBJ1-3	CSVTGEGNTIYF	TGCAGCGTGACAGGGGAAGGAAACACCATATATTTT
.	TRBV6-5	.	TRBJ1-1	CASSTEGAGAFF	TGTGCCAGCAGTACCGAGGGTGCGGGGGCTTTCTTT
.	TRBV2	.	TRBJ2-3	CASSVEPGSTDTQYF	TGTGCCAGCAGTGTGGAGCCCGGTAGCACAGATACGCAGTATTTT
.	TRBV4-2	.	TRBJ2-1	CASSQERSRVGNEQFF	TGTGCCAGCAGCCAAGAAAGGAGCAGGGTAGGGAATGAGCAGTTCTTC
.	TRBV19	.	TRBJ1-5	CASSIGEPSNQPQHF	TGTGCCAGTAGTATCGGGGAACCTAGCAATCAGCCCCAGCATTTT
TRBD1	TRBV27	.	TRBJ1-2	CASSLSRGLGYGYTF	TGTGCCAGCAGTTTATCGAGGGGGCTTGGCTATGGCTACACCTTC
.	TRBV6-1	.	TRBJ1-1	CASSDPPGMNTEAFF	TGTGCCAGCAGTGACCCCCCGGGGATGAACACTGAAGCTTTCTTT
TRBD1	TRBV5-6	.	TRBJ1-2	CASSLDRGQDGYTF	TGTGCCAGCAGTTTGGACAGGGGGCAGGATGGCTACACCTTC
TRBD1	TRBV5-6	.	TRBJ1-2	CASSFNTGVYGYTF	TGTGCCAGCAGCTTCAATACAGGGGTCTATGGCTACACCTTC
TRBD1	TRBV2	.	TRBJ1-2	CASGIGTGGLNGYTF	TGTGCCAGCGGAATCGGGACAGGGGGATTAAATGGCTACACCTTC
.	TRBV11-3	.	TRBJ2-1	CASSYGISSYNEQFF	TGTGCCAGCAGCTACGGGATAAGCTCCTACAATGAGCAGTTCTTC
TRBD1	TRBV7-3	.	TRBJ2-5	CASSPGTGGVETQYF	TGTGCCAGCAGCCCCGGGACAGGGGGCGTAGAGACCCAGTACTTC
.	TRBV3-1/TRBV3-2	.	TRBJ2-3	CASSQGLLATDTQYF	TGTGCCAGCAGCCAAGGTTTGCTAGCCACAGATACGCAGTATTTT
.	TRBV9	.	TRBJ1-2	CASSVRGASDDYGYTF	TGTGCCAGCAGCGTACGGGGGGCTTCAGATGACTATGGCTACACCTTC
.	TRBV19	.	TRBJ2-7	CASSMEGYEQYF	TGTGCCAGTAGTATGGAGGGCTACGAGCAGTACTTC
TRBD2	TRBV18	.	TRBJ2-1	CASSPRTSGGYNEQFF	TGTGCCAGCTCACCTCGGACTAGCGGGGGTTACAATGAGCAGTTCTTC
.	TRBV28	.	TRBJ1-1	CASNHRATAFF	TGTGCCAGCAACCATAGAGCGACGGCTTTCTTT
.	TRBV9	.	TRBJ1-5	CASSDRLSGPQHF	TGTGCCAGCAGCGACCGCTTATCGGGGCCCCAGCATTTT
.	TRBV2	.	TRBJ1-3	CASIWDFDSGNTIYF	TGTGCCAGCATTTGGGACTTCGACTCTGGAAACACCATATATTTT
.	TRBV28	.	TRBJ1-1	CASSLFTGLGTEAFF	TGTGCCAGCAGTTTATTCACAGGGCTGGGCACTGAAGCTTTCTTT
TRBD1	TRBV5-1	.	TRBJ2-5	CASSSDRIETQYF	TGCGCCAGCAGCTCGGACAGGATAGAGACCCAGTACTTC
TRBD2	TRBV3-1/TRBV3-2	.	TRBJ2-3	CASSQVAGGLTDTQYF	TGTGCCAGCAGCCAAGTAGCGGGGGGGCTCACAGATACGCAGTATTTT